The TCR beta chain described here comes from a study of blood T cell repertoires in COVID-19. The data were produced by immunoSEQ multiplex PCR, yet TCRdb's version contains in-frame clones alone and is incomplete. This table holds over 20,000 clones, roughly 80% found once. V shed 4 bases, J shed 2 bases, and the junction held 6 bases outside the gene matches. This CDR3 has 15 amino acids. CDR1 and CDR2 (germline): SGHRS, YFSETQ. The chain is built from TRBV5-1 and TRBJ2-5, with 9 bases that match TRBD2. Source material: peripheral blood. The sequence was obtained from a man aged 50-59 years with active or convalescent COVID-19. In DNA form, the CDR3 reads TGCGCCAGCAGCACGCTAGCGGGGAGGCAAGAGACCCAGTACTTC. Translation gives CASSTLAGRQETQYF.